Below, one T cell receptor (beta chain) is given with its context. This record comes from a study of blood T cell repertoires in COVID-19. Study at large: COVID-19 samples from acute and convalescent phases originated in the United States, Italy and Spain.

CDR1 is SNHLY, CDR2 FYNNEI, per germline. This CDR3 contains 15 residues. V shed 5 bases, J shed 6 bases, and the junction held 5 bases outside the gene matches. Authors' methods: Using reference gene primer amplification, nucleated cell counts were estimated. The assay was immunoSEQ multiplex PCR, and TCRdb's table has in-frame clones only and misses some. The V and J calls and clone size come from that table; D and trimming were worked out from the DNA. The sample has tens of thousands of clones; around four fifths are singletons. This sequence originates from a man in his 70s with acute or convalescent COVID-19. Sequences were obtained from peripheral blood. V gene TRBV2 combines with J gene TRBJ2-3, with 13 positions matching TRBD2. The chain's CDR3 is CASSRLAGGSDTQYF. CDR3 coding DNA: TGTGCCAGCAGTCGACTAGCGGGGGGTTCCGATACGCAGTATTTT. Full variable domain (missing parts from reference TRBV2 and TRBJ2-3): EPEVTQTPSHQVTQMGQEVILRCVPISNHLYFYWYRQILGQKVEFLVSFYNNEISEKSEIFDDQFSVERPDGSNFTLKIRSTKLEDSAMYFCASSRLAGGSDTQYFGPGTRLTVL.